A single sample is the source of the 18 T cell receptor beta chains below, sequenced in a study of T cells after yellow fever vaccination. In TCRdb, the 5' RACE reads were re-called with MiXCR into one record per CDR3 protein. The sample consists of some 390,000 distinct CDR3 sequences, 18% of them appearing once. The sequences come from PBMCs, collected before the yellow fever booster vaccination. All receptors come from a man between 18 and 29 years old who received the YFV17D yellow fever vaccine.

The chain recombines TRBV7-2 with TRBJ1-2, with D possibly TRBD1 on 6 matching bases. The germline V gene encodes CDR1 SGHTA and CDR2 FQGNSA. V shed 3 bases and J shed 2 bases, with 19 bases lying between them. This CDR3 comprises 17 residues. The CDR3, as DNA: TGTGCCAGCAGCTTTGGACAGCTCATGTCTTCCAACTATGGCTACACCTTC. Protein product: CASSFGQLMSSNYGYTF.

This clonotype appeared many times. The genes are TRBV5-8 and TRBJ2-3; TRBD2 is a possible D gene (5 bases). V was pared by 5 bases and J by 2 bases, with 12 bases between. CDR1 is SGHTS and CDR2 is YDEGEE in the germline V gene. The CDR3 is made up of 14 amino acids. CDR3 nucleotide sequence: TGTGCCAGCAGTTCCGGGGTCTACACAGATACGCAGTATTTT. Protein product: CASSSGVYTDTQYF.

This chain uses TRBV9 with TRBJ2-3; 8 bases match TRBD1. J lost 4 bases, V lost 0 bases, and 4 bases had no gene match. The CDR3 is 15 residues long. Per germline, CDR1 SGDLS and CDR2 YYNGEE. CDR3 in amino acids: CASSVEAGGADTQYF. Here the CDR3 DNA reads TGTGCCAGCAGCGTAGAGGCAGGGGGCGCAGATACGCAGTATTTT.

This clonotype was counted at least ten times. This rearrangement joins TRBV7-9 to TRBJ2-5; weak D call: TRBD1 (5 bases). Germline loops: CDR1 SEHNR, CDR2 FQNEAQ (reference sequence). Trimming pared 5 bases from V and 4 bases from J, leaving 17 bases between. The CDR3 is 15 amino acids. Written as DNA, the CDR3 is TGTGCCAGCAGCCGTGGGGCAGACGGGCGAGAGACCCAGTACTTC. Translating gives CASSRGADGRETQYF.

This clonotype turned up a few times. The J gene is TRBJ2-1, the V gene TRBV24-1; TRBD1 matches 7 bases. Germline assignment: CDR1 KGHDR and CDR2 SFDVKD. After removal of 2 bases from V and 0 bases from J, the junction contained 3 bases not matched to a gene. CDR3 length: 16 amino acids. The CDR3 bases are TGTGCCACCAGTGATTCCAGGGGGAGCTCCTACAATGAGCAGTTCTTC. This translates into CATSDSRGSSYNEQFF.

This clonotype was detected once. This chain links TRBV3-1 with TRBJ1-2; the D gene is possibly TRBD1 (6 bases). The V end lost 0 bases, the J end lost 8 bases, and 10 bases lay between the germline ends. The CDR3 runs to 13 residues. CDR1 and CDR2 (germline): LGHDT, YNNKEL (reference sequence). The DNA of the CDR3 is TGTGCCAGCAGCCAAGATCCCAGGGGCGGCTACACCTTC. This gives the protein CASSQDPRGGYTF. The full variable domain, rest sourced from reference TRBV3-1 and TRBJ1-2, is DTAVSQTPKYLVTQMGNDKSIKCEQNLGHDTMYWYKQDSKKFLKIMFSYNNKELIINETVPNRFSPKSPDKAHLNLHINSLELGDSAVYFCASSQDPRGGYTFGSGTRLTVV.

This clonotype has only a few counts. This chain connects TRBV5-5 to TRBJ2-5; D might be TRBD1 (5 bases). CDR1 is SGHKS and CDR2 is YYEKEE in the germline V gene (reference sequence). The CDR3 contains 18 residues. The V end lost 0 bases, the J end lost 6 bases, and 24 bases lay between the germline ends. This chain's CDR3 is CASSLATPGRGGYQTQYF. The DNA for the CDR3 is TGTGCCAGCAGCTTGGCCACGCCCGGTAGGGGCGGTTACCAGACCCAGTACTTC.

This clonotype showed up just once. V and J are TRBV27 and TRBJ1-1; D unresolved. Trimming stripped 3 bases from V and 10 bases from J, with 15 bases between. Germline loops: CDR1 MNHEY, CDR2 SMNVEV (reference sequence). The CDR3 consists of 13 residues. CDR3 DNA: TGTGCCAGCAGTTTCTCCCCCGCGGCGGCAGCTTTCTTT. This encodes CASSFSPAAAAFF.

The table lists this clonotype with a few counts. As DNA, the CDR3 is TGTGCCAGCAGCCAATTAGGCGGGGGATACAATGAGCAGTTCTTC. It is translated as CASSQLGGGYNEQFF. The chain recombines TRBV6-2 or TRBV6-3 with TRBJ2-1; 7 nucleotides match TRBD2. Germline CDR1 reads MNHEY; CDR2 reads SVGEGT. V was pared by 6 bases and J by 4 bases, with 9 bases of the junction left unmatched. This CDR3 has 15 residues.

This clonotype was seen a few times. The chain uses TRBV7-2 and TRBJ2-5; D might be TRBD1 (5 bases). The V end lost 2 bases, the J end lost 1 base, and 8 bases lay between the germline ends. This CDR3 spans 14 amino acids. The V gene's germline CDR1 is SGHTA and CDR2 FQGNSA. The DNA of the CDR3 is TGTGCCAGCAGCTTATCTCAGGGCCAAGAGACCCAGTACTTC. It specifies CASSLSQGQETQYF.

Details on this clonotype: This sequence may be a read error, since a much larger clone differs from it by one base. The chain employs TRBV5-1 and TRBJ2-1, with a weak D call TRBD1 (6 bases). The V end lost 0 bases, the J end lost 8 bases, and 12 bases lay between the germline ends. CDR3 length: 14 amino acids. Germline loops: CDR1 SGHRS, CDR2 YFSETQ. CDR3 nucleotide sequence: TGCGCCAGCAGCTTGGTTGGGGGACACTATGAGCAGTTCTTC. It is translated as CASSLVGGHYEQFF. The variable domain in full, with the rest retrieved from reference TRBV5-1 and TRBJ2-1, is KAGVTQTPRYLIKTRGQQVTLSCSPISGHRSVSWYQQTPGQGLQFLFEYFSETQRNKGNFPGRFSGRQFSNSRSEMNVSTLELGDSALYLCASSLVGGHYEQFFGPGTRLTVL.

In nucleotides, the CDR3 is TGTGCCAGCAGGACGCCCGGCGGGTCCCCTGAAGCTTTCTTT. Its protein is CASRTPGGSPEAFF. V is TRBV6-1 and J is TRBJ1-1; the D is unclear. Trimming stripped 6 bases from V and 6 bases from J, with 17 bases between. Germline CDR1 reads MNHNS; CDR2 reads SASEGT. This CDR3 has 14 residues.

The chain joins TRBV7-3 to TRBJ1-2; D is possibly TRBD1 (5 bases). Germline CDR1 reads SGHTA; CDR2 reads FQGTGA. The length of the CDR3 is 12 residues. Between the trimmed V and J ends, which lost 4 bases and 9 bases, there was a span of 12 bases. The CDR3 coding sequence is TGTGCCAGCAGCTCAACGGCAGGGCGCTACACCTTC. Translating gives CASSSTAGRYTF.

This chain joins TRBV5-1 and TRBJ2-5; D is unresolved. The CDR3 is made up of 14 amino acids. Trimming removed 2 bases from V and 5 bases from J, with 13 bases in between. From germline, CDR1 is SGHRS and CDR2 YFSETQ. CDR3 amino acids: CASSFTIPRETQYF. Here the CDR3 DNA reads TGCGCCAGCAGCTTCACCATCCCCCGGGAGACCCAGTACTTC.

The CDR3 DNA reads TGTGCCAGCAGATCGACTGGGACATCCAGTGAAGCTTTCTTT. Residues: CASRSTGTSSEAFF. V gene TRBV12-3 or TRBV12-4 combines with J gene TRBJ1-1, with D maybe TRBD1 (6 bases). The germline V and J ends were trimmed by 6 bases and 7 bases, with 18 bases remaining between them. The CDR3 consists of 14 residues.

The rearrangement links TRBV4-3 to TRBJ2-3, with D unclear. From germline, CDR1 is LGHNA and CDR2 YSLEER. The CDR3 runs to 17 residues. V was shortened by 0 bases and J by 0 bases, with 13 bases between the two germline ends. The CDR3 is CASSQDSSVSSTDTQYF. Here the CDR3 DNA reads TGCGCCAGCAGCCAAGATTCTTCAGTTTCTAGCACAGATACGCAGTATTTT.

The V gene is TRBV4-1, the J gene TRBJ1-2; D gene uncertain. Germline V gene data show CDR1 as MGHRA and CDR2 as YSYEKL. The CDR3 covers 13 residues. V lost 3 bases and J lost 8, with 13 bases in between. This chain's CDR3 is CASSQALPGGYTF. The CDR3 nucleotides are TGCGCCAGCAGCCAGGCTCTACCTGGGGGCTACACCTTC.

A few counts support this clonotype. The chain combines TRBV6-5 with TRBJ1-6; no clear D. Germline CDR1 and CDR2: MNHEY and SVGAGI. Trimming cost V 2 bases and J 9 bases, with 14 bases left between them. The CDR3 extends over 15 amino acids. The CDR3 bases are TGTGCCAGCAGTTACGGAGAAGGATCGGGTTCACCCCTCCACTTT. It is translated as CASSYGEGSGSPLHF.